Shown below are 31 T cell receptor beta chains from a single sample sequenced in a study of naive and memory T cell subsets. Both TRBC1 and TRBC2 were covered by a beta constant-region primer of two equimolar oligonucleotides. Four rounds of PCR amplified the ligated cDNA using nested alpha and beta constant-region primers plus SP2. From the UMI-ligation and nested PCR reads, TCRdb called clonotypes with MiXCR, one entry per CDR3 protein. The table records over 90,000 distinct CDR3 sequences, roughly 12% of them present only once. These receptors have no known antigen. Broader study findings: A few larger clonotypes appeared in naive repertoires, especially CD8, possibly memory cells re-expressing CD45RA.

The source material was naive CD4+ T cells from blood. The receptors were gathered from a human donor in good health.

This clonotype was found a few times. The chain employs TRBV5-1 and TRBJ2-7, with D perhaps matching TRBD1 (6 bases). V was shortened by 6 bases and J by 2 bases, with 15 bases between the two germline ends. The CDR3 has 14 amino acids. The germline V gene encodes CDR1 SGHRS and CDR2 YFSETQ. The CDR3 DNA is TGCGCCAGCACCGCGGACAGTTTGACCTACGAGCAGTACTTC. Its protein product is CASTADSLTYEQYF.

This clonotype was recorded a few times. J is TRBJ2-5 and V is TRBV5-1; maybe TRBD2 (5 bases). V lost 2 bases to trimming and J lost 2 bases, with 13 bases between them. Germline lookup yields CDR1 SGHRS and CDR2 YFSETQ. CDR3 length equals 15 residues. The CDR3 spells CASSFRRRPQETQYF. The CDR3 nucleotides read TGCGCCAGCAGCTTTCGGAGGCGACCTCAAGAGACCCAGTACTTC.

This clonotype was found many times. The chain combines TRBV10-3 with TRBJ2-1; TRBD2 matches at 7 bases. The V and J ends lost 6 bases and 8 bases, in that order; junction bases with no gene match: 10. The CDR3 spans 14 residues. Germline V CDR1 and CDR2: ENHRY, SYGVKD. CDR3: CAIRSGIAVDEQFF. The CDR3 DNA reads TGTGCCATCAGGAGCGGGATCGCGGTTGATGAGCAGTTCTTC.

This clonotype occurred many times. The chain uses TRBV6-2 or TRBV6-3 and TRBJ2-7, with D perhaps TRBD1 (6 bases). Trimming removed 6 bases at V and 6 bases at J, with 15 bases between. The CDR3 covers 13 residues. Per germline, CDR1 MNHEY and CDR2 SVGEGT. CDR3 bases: TGTGCCAGCAGCCGGTGGACAGTTGGCGAGCAGTACTTC. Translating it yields CASSRWTVGEQYF.

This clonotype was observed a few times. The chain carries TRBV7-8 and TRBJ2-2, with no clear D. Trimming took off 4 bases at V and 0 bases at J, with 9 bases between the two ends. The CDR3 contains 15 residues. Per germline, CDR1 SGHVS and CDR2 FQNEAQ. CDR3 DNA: TGTGCCAGCAGCTACGGACGGACGAACACCGGGGAGCTGTTTTTT. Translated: CASSYGRTNTGELFF.

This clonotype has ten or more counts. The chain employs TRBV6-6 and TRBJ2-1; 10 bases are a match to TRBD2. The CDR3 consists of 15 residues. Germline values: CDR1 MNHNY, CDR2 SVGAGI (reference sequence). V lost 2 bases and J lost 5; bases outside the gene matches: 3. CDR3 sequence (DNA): TGTGCCAGCAGTTACGAACTAGCGGGGAACAATGAGCAGTTCTTC. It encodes CASSYELAGNNEQFF.

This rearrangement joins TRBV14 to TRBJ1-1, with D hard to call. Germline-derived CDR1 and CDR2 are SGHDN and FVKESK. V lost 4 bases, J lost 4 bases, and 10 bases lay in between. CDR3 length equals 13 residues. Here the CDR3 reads CASSLALATEAFF. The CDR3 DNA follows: TGTGCCAGCAGCCTAGCGTTGGCCACTGAAGCTTTCTTT.

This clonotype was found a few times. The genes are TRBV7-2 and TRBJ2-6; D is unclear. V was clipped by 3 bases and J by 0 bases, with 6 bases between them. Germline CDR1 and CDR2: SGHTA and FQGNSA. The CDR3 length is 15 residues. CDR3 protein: CASSFAPSGANVLTF. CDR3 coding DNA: TGTGCCAGCAGCTTTGCCCCCTCTGGGGCCAACGTCCTGACTTTC. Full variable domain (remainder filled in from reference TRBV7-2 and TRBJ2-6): GAGVSQSPSNKVTEKGKDVELRCDPISGHTALYWYRQSLGQGLEFLIYFQGNSAPDKSGLPSDRFSAERTGGSVSTLTIQRTQQEDSAVYLCASSFAPSGANVLTFGAGSRLTVL.

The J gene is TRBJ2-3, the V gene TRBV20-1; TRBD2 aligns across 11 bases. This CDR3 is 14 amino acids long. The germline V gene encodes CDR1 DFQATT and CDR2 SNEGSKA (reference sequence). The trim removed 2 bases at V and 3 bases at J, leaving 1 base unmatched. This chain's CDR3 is CSARTSGSTDTQYF. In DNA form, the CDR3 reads TGCAGTGCTAGAACTAGCGGGAGTACAGATACGCAGTATTTT.

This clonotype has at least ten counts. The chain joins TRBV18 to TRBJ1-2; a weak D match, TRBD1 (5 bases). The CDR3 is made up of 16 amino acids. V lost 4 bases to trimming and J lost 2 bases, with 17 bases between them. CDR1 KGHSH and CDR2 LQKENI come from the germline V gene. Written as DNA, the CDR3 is TGTGCCAGCTCACTTCAGGGAGGGCCTGACAACTATGGCTACACCTTC. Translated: CASSLQGGPDNYGYTF.

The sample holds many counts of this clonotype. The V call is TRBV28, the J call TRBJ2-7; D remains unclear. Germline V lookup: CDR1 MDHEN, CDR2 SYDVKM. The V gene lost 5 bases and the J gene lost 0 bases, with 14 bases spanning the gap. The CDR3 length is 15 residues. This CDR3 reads CASSPAGTPSYEQYF. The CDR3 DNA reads TGTGCCAGCAGTCCAGCCGGAACTCCCTCCTACGAGCAGTACTTC.

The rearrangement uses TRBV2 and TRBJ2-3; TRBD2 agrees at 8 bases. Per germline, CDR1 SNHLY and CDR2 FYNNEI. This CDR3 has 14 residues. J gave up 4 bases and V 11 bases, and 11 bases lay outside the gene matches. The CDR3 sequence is CACQQTSVADTQYF. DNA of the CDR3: TGTGCCTGCCAACAGACTAGCGTGGCAGATACGCAGTATTTT.

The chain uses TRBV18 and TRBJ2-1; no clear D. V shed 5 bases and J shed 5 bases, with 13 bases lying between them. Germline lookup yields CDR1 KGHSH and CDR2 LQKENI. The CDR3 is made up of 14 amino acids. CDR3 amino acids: CASSVSLENNEQFF. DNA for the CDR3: TGTGCCAGCTCAGTGAGTTTGGAGAACAATGAGCAGTTCTTC.

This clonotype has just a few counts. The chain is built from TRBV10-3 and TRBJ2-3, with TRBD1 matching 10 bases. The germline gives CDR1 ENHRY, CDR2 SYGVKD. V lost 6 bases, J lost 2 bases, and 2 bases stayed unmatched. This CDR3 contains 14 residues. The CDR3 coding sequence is TGTGCCATCAGGGGACAGGGGATCACAGATACGCAGTATTTT. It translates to CAIRGQGITDTQYF.

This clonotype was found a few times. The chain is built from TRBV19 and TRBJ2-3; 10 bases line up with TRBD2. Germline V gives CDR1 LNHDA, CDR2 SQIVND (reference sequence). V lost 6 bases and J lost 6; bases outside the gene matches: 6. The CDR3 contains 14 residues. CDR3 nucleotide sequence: TGTGCCAGTAGGCGGAGCGGGAGGGGCGATACGCAGTATTTT. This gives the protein CASRRSGRGDTQYF.

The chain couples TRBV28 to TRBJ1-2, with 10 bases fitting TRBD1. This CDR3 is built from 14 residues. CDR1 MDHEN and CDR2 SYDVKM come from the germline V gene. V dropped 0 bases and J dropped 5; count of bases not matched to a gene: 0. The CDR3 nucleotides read TGTGCCAGCAGTTTATGGGGACAGGGGTATGGCTACACCTTC. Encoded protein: CASSLWGQGYGYTF.

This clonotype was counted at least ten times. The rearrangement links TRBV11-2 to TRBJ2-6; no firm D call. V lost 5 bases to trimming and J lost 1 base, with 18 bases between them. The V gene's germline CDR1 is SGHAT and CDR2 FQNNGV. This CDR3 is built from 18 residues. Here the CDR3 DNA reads TGTGCCAGCAGCGCCTCAAAGACTGTTCTTTCTGGGGCCAACGTCCTGACTTTC. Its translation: CASSASKTVLSGANVLTF.

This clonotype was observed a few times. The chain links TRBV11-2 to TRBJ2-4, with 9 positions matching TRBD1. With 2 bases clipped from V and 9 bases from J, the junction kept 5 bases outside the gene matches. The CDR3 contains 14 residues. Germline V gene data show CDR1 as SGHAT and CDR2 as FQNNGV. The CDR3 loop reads CASSLLQGAGIQYF. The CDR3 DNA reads TGTGCCAGCAGCTTACTACAGGGGGCGGGCATTCAGTACTTC.

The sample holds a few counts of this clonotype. CDR3: CASSLSSVSSYEQYF. CDR3 nucleotides: TGTGCCAGCAGCTTAAGCAGCGTCAGCTCCTACGAGCAGTACTTC. The chain joins TRBV7-8 to TRBJ2-7, with no clear D. The CDR3 has 15 amino acids. Trimming took 2 bases from V and 0 from J, leaving 11 bases between them. Looked up from germline, CDR1 is SGHVS and CDR2 is FQNEAQ.

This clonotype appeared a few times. The CDR3 sequence: CASSLNLIGGGETQYF. DNA for the CDR3: TGTGCCAGCAGTCTAAACCTAATCGGAGGCGGAGAGACCCAGTACTTC. The chain carries TRBV12-3 or TRBV12-4 and TRBJ2-5; perhaps TRBD2 as D (5 bases). The V gene lost 5 bases and the J gene lost 4 bases, with 20 bases spanning the gap. The CDR3 is 16 residues long.

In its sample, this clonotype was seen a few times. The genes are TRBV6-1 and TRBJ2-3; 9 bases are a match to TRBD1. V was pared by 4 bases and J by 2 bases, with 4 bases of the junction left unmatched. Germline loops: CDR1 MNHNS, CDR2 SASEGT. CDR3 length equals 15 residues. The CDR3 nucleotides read TGTGCCAGCAGTGGGTACAGGGGGCCCACAGATACGCAGTATTTT. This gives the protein CASSGYRGPTDTQYF.

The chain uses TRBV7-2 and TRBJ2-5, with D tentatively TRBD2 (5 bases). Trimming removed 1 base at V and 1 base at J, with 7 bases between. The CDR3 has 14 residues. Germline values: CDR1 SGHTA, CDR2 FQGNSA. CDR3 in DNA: TGTGCCAGCAGCTTAGGGCTAGCCCAAGAGACCCAGTACTTC. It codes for CASSLGLAQETQYF.

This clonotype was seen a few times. The CDR3 region has the DNA TGTGCCAGCCAATTGGACGGCCGATCTAACCATAATTCACCCCTCCACTTT. Amino acids: CASQLDGRSNHNSPLHF. V usage is TRBV2 and J usage is TRBJ1-6, with D unresolved. CDR1 and CDR2 (germline): SNHLY, FYNNEI. V was pared by 8 bases and J by 5 bases, with 22 bases between. The CDR3 length is 17 residues.

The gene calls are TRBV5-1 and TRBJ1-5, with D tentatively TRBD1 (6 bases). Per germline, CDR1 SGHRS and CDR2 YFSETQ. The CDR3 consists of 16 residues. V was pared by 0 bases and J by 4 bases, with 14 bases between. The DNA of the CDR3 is TGCGCCAGCAGCTTGGGGTCAGGGGAGAGGAATCAGCCCCAGCATTTT. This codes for CASSLGSGERNQPQHF.

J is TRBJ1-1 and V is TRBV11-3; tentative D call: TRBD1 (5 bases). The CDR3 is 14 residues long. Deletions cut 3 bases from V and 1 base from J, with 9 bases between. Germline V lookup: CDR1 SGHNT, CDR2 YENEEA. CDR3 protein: CASSFFQGNTEAFF. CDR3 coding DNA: TGTGCCAGCAGCTTCTTCCAGGGGAACACTGAAGCTTTCTTT.

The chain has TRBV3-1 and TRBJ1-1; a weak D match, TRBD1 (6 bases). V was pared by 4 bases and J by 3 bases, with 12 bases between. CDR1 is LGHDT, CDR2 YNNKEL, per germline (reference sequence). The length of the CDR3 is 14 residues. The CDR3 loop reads CASSPTGLYTEAFF. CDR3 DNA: TGTGCCAGCAGCCCGACAGGTTTATACACTGAAGCTTTCTTT. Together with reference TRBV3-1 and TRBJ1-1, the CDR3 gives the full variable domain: DTAVSQTPKYLVTQMGNDKSIKCEQNLGHDTMYWYKQDSKKFLKIMFSYNNKELIINETVPNRFSPKSPDKAHLNLHINSLELGDSAVYFCASSPTGLYTEAFFGQGTRLTVV.

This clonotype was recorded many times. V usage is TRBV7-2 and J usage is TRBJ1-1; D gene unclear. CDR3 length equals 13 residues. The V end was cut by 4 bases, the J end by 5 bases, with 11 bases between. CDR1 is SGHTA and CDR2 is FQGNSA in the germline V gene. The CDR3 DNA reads TGTGCCAGCAGCTCATCAAGGTTGACTGAAGCTTTCTTT. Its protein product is CASSSSRLTEAFF.

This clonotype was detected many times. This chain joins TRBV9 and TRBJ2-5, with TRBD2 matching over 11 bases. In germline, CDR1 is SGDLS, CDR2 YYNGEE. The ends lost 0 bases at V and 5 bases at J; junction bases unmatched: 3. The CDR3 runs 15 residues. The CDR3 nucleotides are TGTGCCAGCAGCGTAGCGCCTAGCGGGGGGGAGACCCAGTACTTC. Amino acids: CASSVAPSGGETQYF.

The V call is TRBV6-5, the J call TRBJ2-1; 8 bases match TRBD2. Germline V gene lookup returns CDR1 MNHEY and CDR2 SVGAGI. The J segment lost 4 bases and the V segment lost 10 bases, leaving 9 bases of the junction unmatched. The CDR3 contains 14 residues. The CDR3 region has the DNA TGTGCCACAAAGCGATTAGCGGGGTACAATGAGCAGTTCTTC. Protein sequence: CATKRLAGYNEQFF.

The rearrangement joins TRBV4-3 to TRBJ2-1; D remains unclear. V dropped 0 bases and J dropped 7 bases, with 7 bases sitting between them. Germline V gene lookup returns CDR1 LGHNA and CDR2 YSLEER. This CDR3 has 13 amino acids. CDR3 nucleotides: TGCGCCAGCAGCCAAGACGACAAGAATGAGCAGTTCTTC. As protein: CASSQDDKNEQFF.

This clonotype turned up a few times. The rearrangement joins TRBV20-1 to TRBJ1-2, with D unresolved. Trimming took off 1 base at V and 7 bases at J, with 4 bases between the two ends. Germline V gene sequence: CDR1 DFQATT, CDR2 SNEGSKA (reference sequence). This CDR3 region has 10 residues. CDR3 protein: CSARALGYTF. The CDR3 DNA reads TGCAGTGCTAGAGCCCTTGGCTACACCTTC.